A selection of T cell receptor beta chains follows, all from one sample in a study of blood T cell repertoires in COVID-19. The method was immunoSEQ multiplex PCR; TCRdb's version includes in-frame clones alone and lacks a portion of them. Among around 230,000 clones listed, around 90% were seen once. What was sequenced was PBMCs or T cells enriched from blood (not recorded which). The source is a woman in her twenties or thirties who had recovered from COVID-19. The CDR3 runs from the conserved cysteine through the conserved F or W. A D gene is named only where the DNA matches it firmly. Not all rows give a size; the values are once, few, many and, for expanded clones, a class.

>-|TRBV3-1/TRBV3-2|-|TRBJ1-4
CASSQERGRKEKLFF
TGTGCCAGCAGCCAAGAGCGGGGGCGCAAAGAAAAACTGTTTTTT
>-|TRBV6-5|-|TRBJ2-3
CASSYSRLSSTDTQYF
TGTGCCAGCAGTTACTCTCGGTTATCTAGCACAGATACGCAGTATTTT
>-|TRBV7-2|-|TRBJ1-1
CASSLGGPPHGELAFF
TGTGCCAGCAGCTTAGGGGGCCCACCCCACGGTGAATTAGCTTTCTTT
>-|TRBV25-1|-|TRBJ1-2
CASSAAGEGYGYTF
TGTGCCAGCAGTGCCGCAGGGGAGGGCTATGGCTACACCTTC
>once|TRBV5-1|TRBD1|TRBJ1-1
CASKQQGAGTEAFF
TGCGCCAGCAAACAACAGGGGGCAGGCACTGAAGCTTTCTTT
>-|TRBV4-3|TRBD1|TRBJ1-3
CASSQDYGTASGNTIYF
TGCGCCAGCAGCCAAGACTACGGGACAGCCTCTGGAAACACCATATATTTT
>-|TRBV11-3|-|TRBJ2-2
CASSLSGSNTGELFF
TGTGCCAGCAGCTTATCAGGGTCGAACACCGGGGAGCTGTTTTTT
>-|TRBV25-1|-|TRBJ1-3
CASSELGSTIYF
TGTGCCAGCAGTGAACTAGGGAGCACCATATATTTT
>-|TRBV5-1|-|TRBJ2-5
CASSLQGRPLEETQYF
TGCGCCAGCAGCTTACAGGGACGCCCCTTGGAGGAGACCCAGTACTTC
>-|TRBV10-3|TRBD1|TRBJ2-1
CAISDTGTGFSSYNEQFF
TGTGCCATCAGTGATACCGGGACAGGGTTTAGCTCCTACAATGAGCAGTTCTTC
>-|TRBV4-2|-|TRBJ1-1
CASSQGQEAFF
TGTGCCAGCAGCCAAGGACAGGAAGCTTTCTTT
>few|TRBV7-8|-|TRBJ1-6
CASSPRSSYNSPLHF
TGTGCCAGCAGCCCCAGAAGCTCCTATAATTCACCCCTCCACTTT
>-|TRBV5-1|-|TRBJ2-5
CASSPTMPQETQYF
TGCGCCAGCAGCCCGACTATGCCTCAAGAGACCCAGTACTTC
>-|TRBV5-5|-|TRBJ2-1
CASSLAAYPYEQFF
TGTGCCAGCAGCTTGGCTGCCTATCCCTATGAGCAGTTCTTC
>-|TRBV3-1/TRBV3-2|-|TRBJ2-1
CASSQDLVNEQFF
TGTGCCAGCAGCCAAGATCTAGTTAATGAGCAGTTCTTC
>few|TRBV27|-|TRBJ1-1
CASSFLGAMESEAFF
TGTGCCAGCAGTTTCTTAGGGGCAATGGAGTCTGAAGCTTTCTTT
>-|TRBV7-8|TRBD1|TRBJ1-6
CASSLNRGNSPLHF
TGTGCCAGCAGCTTAAACAGGGGTAATTCACCCCTCCACTTT
>few|TRBV11-3|TRBD2|TRBJ2-1
CASSLDNRGLAGINEQFF
TGTGCCAGCAGCTTAGATAATAGGGGACTAGCGGGAATCAATGAGCAGTTCTTC
>-|TRBV19|TRBD1|TRBJ1-5
CASSVTGGSGQPQHF
TGTGCCAGTAGTGTAACAGGGGGCAGCGGGCAGCCCCAGCATTTT
>-|TRBV6-6|-|TRBJ1-4
CASSYGQTNEKLFF
TGTGCCAGCAGTTACGGGCAGACTAATGAAAAACTGTTTTTT
>-|TRBV6-5|-|TRBJ2-1
CATTRDGDRNEQFF
TGTGCCACCACCCGGGACGGAGACAGGAATGAGCAGTTCTTC
>-|TRBV25-1|TRBD1|TRBJ2-1
CASSLTGYNEQFF
TGTGCCAGCAGTCTGACAGGGTACAATGAGCAGTTCTTC
>-|TRBV27|-|TRBJ2-1
CASSTFPDRAIYNEQFF
TGTGCCAGCAGTACCTTTCCGGACAGAGCGATCTACAATGAGCAGTTCTTC
>-|TRBV12-5|TRBD1|TRBJ2-7
CASGPGQDPYEQYF
TGTGCTAGTGGCCCGGGACAGGACCCCTACGAGCAGTACTTC
>once|TRBV10-3|TRBD2|TRBJ2-5
CAISAGGTQETQYF
TGTGCCATCAGCGCCGGGGGGACCCAAGAGACCCAGTACTTC
>few|TRBV10-3|-|TRBJ1-2
CAISEIDRKNYGYTF
TGTGCCATCAGTGAGATCGACAGGAAAAACTATGGCTACACCTTC
>-|TRBV12-5|-|TRBJ1-1
CASGLVATEAFF
TGTGCTAGTGGTTTGGTGGCCACTGAAGCTTTCTTT
>-|TRBV7-6|TRBD2|TRBJ2-7
CASSLGTSGGTPYEQYF
TGTGCCAGCAGCTTAGGGACTAGCGGGGGGACCCCCTACGAGCAGTACTTC
>-|TRBV4-2|TRBD1|TRBJ1-6
CASSQETGTGTPLHF
TGTGCCAGCAGCCAAGAAACCGGGACAGGGACACCCCTCCACTTT
>-|TRBV6-5|-|TRBJ1-5
CASSYNGNSNQPQHF
TGTGCCAGCAGTTACAACGGTAATAGCAATCAGCCCCAGCATTTT
>once|TRBV18|-|TRBJ1-6
CASSPLGDRKNSPLHF
TGTGCCAGCTCACCATTAGGGGATCGAAAGAATTCACCCCTCCACTTT
>-|TRBV5-1|TRBD1|TRBJ2-1
CASSLVQGAIYNEQFF
TGCGCCAGCAGCTTGGTGCAGGGGGCCATCTACAATGAGCAGTTCTTC
>-|TRBV7-2|TRBD1|TRBJ2-7
CASSRGGGQASYEQYF
TGTGCCAGCAGCAGGGGTGGGGGACAGGCTTCCTACGAGCAGTACTTC
>-|TRBV7-9|TRBD1|TRBJ1-2
CASSFANRDRDGYTF
TGTGCCAGCAGCTTCGCTAACCGGGACAGGGATGGCTACACCTTC
>-|TRBV5-4|-|TRBJ2-3
CASSSGGGPKPGDTQYF
TGTGCCAGCAGCAGCGGTGGTGGGCCAAAACCGGGGGATACGCAGTATTTT
>-|TRBV7-2|TRBD1|TRBJ2-7
CASSLVGQGKAYEQYF
TGTGCCAGCAGCTTAGTGGGACAGGGGAAAGCCTACGAGCAGTACTTC
>-|TRBV13|TRBD1|TRBJ1-2
CASSPGGYGYTF
TGTGCCAGCAGTCCAGGGGGTTATGGCTACACCTTC
>-|TRBV19|TRBD1|TRBJ1-1
CASSTLVGQGVLTEAFF
TGTGCCAGTAGTACGCTCGTTGGACAGGGAGTTTTAACTGAAGCTTTCTTT
>-|TRBV6-2/TRBV6-3|-|TRBJ1-3
CASSYPGSSGNTIYF
TGTGCCAGCAGTTACCCGGGGTCCTCTGGAAACACCATATATTTT
>-|TRBV6-4|-|TRBJ2-3
CASSASRYADTQYF
TGTGCCAGCAGTGCTTCCCGGTACGCAGATACGCAGTATTTT
>-|TRBV4-1|-|TRBJ1-2
CASSQVPVEYGYTF
TGCGCCAGCAGCCAAGTCCCGGTCGAGTATGGCTACACCTTC
>-|TRBV29-1|-|TRBJ2-3
CSVGSGGRTDTQYF
TGCAGCGTTGGGTCCGGGGGGCGGACAGATACGCAGTATTTT
>-|TRBV6-5|TRBD1|TRBJ1-1
CASSYLGQGRTEAFF
TGTGCCAGCAGTTACCTTGGACAGGGGAGAACTGAAGCTTTCTTT
>-|TRBV3-1/TRBV3-2|-|TRBJ1-2
CASSRGGQGGGYTF
TGTGCCAGCAGCCGGGGGGGGCAGGGCGGCGGCTACACCTTC
>-|TRBV10-2|-|TRBJ1-6
CASSEAGRSPLHF
TGCGCCAGCAGTGAGGCGGGGCGTTCACCCCTCCACTTT
>-|TRBV6-5|-|TRBJ1-2
CASSYEQAYGYTF
TGTGCCAGCAGTTACGAACAGGCCTATGGCTACACCTTC
>-|TRBV7-2|-|TRBJ1-2
CASSLGGGGDGYTF
TGTGCCAGCAGCTTAGGGGGTGGGGGCGATGGCTACACCTTC
>-|TRBV7-8|TRBD2|TRBJ2-1
CASRAQRGNNEQFF
TGTGCCAGCAGGGCACAGCGGGGAAACAATGAGCAGTTCTTC
>-|TRBV6-2/TRBV6-3|-|TRBJ1-3
CASSYPFGLRSGNTIYF
TGTGCCAGCAGTTACCCCTTCGGACTCCGCTCTGGAAACACCATATATTTT
>once|TRBV18|-|TRBJ1-5
CASSSTDSNQPQHF
TGTGCCAGCTCATCGACAGATAGCAATCAGCCCCAGCATTTT
>-|TRBV4-3|TRBD1|TRBJ1-1
CASSQDIGTGSAEAFF
TGCGCCAGCAGCCAAGATATTGGGACAGGCTCAGCTGAAGCTTTCTTT
>-|TRBV5-1|TRBD1|TRBJ2-4
CASSRGDREGRLAKNIQYF
TGCGCCAGCAGCCGGGGGGACAGGGAGGGACGACTAGCCAAAAACATTCAGTACTTC
>-|TRBV7-9|-|TRBJ1-4
CASSFGQKNEKLFF
TGTGCCAGCAGCTTCGGACAGAAAAATGAAAAACTGTTTTTT
>few|TRBV5-8|TRBD1|TRBJ2-2
CASSFPRDRNTGELFF
TGTGCCAGCAGCTTTCCAAGGGACAGGAACACCGGGGAGCTGTTTTTT
>-|TRBV12-5|-|TRBJ1-1
CASGLTPAGSTEAFF
TGTGCTAGTGGTTTGACACCCGCAGGCAGCACTGAAGCTTTCTTT
>-|TRBV5-4|-|TRBJ1-1
CASSLRAGAEAFF
TGTGCCAGCAGCCTGCGGGCAGGAGCTGAAGCTTTCTTT
>-|TRBV30|-|TRBJ2-7
CAWAEFGTAKPEQYF
TGTGCCTGGGCAGAATTCGGGACTGCGAAGCCCGAGCAGTACTTC